The clone carrying this T cell receptor (beta chain) was detected many times. The investigators amplified TCR beta CDR3 regions from RNA transcripts. A first-round RT-PCR of the TCR CDR3 used the HTBI primer set. TCRdb used MiXCR to reprocess the multiplex PCR reads, holding one entry per CDR3 protein. The table shows about 560,000 distinct CDR3 sequences, with around 15% occurring only once. This record belongs to a study of T cells in Graves' hyperthyroidism and ophthalmopathy. No progression to ophthalmopathy during 18 months of follow-up defined stable disease. CDR1 LGHDT and CDR2 YNNKEL come from the germline V gene (reference sequence). With V trimmed by 4 bases and J by 2 bases, 4 bases remained unmatched. The CDR3 contains 14 residues.

The V call is TRBV3-1, the J call TRBJ2-7; 8 bases fit TRBD1. The source is a young woman with Graves' hyperthyroidism. Material for sequencing was blood. CDR3 amino acids: CASSPGQAAYEQYF. DNA of the CDR3: TGTGCCAGCAGCCCGGGACAGGCGGCCTACGAGCAGTACTTC.